These 10 T cell receptor beta chains share one sample of origin, sequenced in a study of beta chain features in type 1 diabetes. The study, taken as a whole, reports: Moderately but significantly shorter TCRB CDR3s were found in Type 1 diabetes patients in all four CD4+ subsets.

The study reverse transcribed the entire isolated RNA, so it sequenced expressed TCRB transcripts. Clones were sequenced by immunoSEQ multiplex PCR, and TCRdb holds only the in-frame ones, with some missing. The sample shows about 15,000 clones, about 72% of them seen only once. These receptors have no known antigen. Material: stem cell memory CD4+ T cells from blood. The receptor source for this set is a woman between 18 and 29 years old with type 1 diabetes.

The chain recombines TRBV10-3 with TRBJ1-1; D may be TRBD1 (6 bases). There are 15 residues in the CDR3. The V end lost 3 bases, the J end lost 3 bases, and 14 bases lay between the germline ends. Germline values: CDR1 ENHRY, CDR2 SYGVKD. The CDR3 DNA reads as TGTGCCATCAGTGATAAGGGGGAGGGACACACTGAAGCTTTCTTT. Translating it yields CAISDKGEGHTEAFF.

The chain combines TRBV4-1 with TRBJ1-1; no firm D call. The CDR3 is made up of 17 amino acids. Deletions cut 2 bases from V and 2 bases from J, with 18 bases between. Germline values: CDR1 MGHRA, CDR2 YSYEKL. The CDR3 loop is CASSQTTNLASNTEAFF. CDR3 nucleotides: TGCGCCAGCAGCCAAACGACCAACTTAGCATCCAACACTGAAGCTTTCTTT.

The J gene is TRBJ2-2, the V gene TRBV7-3; 11 nucleotides align to TRBD2. V shed 1 base, J shed 7 bases, and the junction held 2 bases outside the gene matches. The CDR3 runs to 15 residues. From germline, CDR1 is SGHTA and CDR2 FQGTGA. CDR3 coding DNA: TGTGCCAGCAGCTTAAGGGGACTAGCGGTCGGGGAGCTGTTTTTT. Encoded protein: CASSLRGLAVGELFF.

This sequence joins TRBV11-2 and TRBJ2-3, with a tentative D call TRBD2 (6 bases). Trimming removed 3 bases at V and 5 bases at J, with 6 bases between. Looked up from germline, CDR1 is SGHAT and CDR2 is FQNNGV. The CDR3 is made up of 12 amino acids. CDR3 in DNA: TGTGCCAGCAGCTTGGGGGGAGATACGCAGTATTTT. Amino acids: CASSLGGDTQYF.

V is TRBV5-4 and J is TRBJ2-7, with TRBD1 matching over 10 bases. The CDR3 spans 12 residues. CDR1 is SGHNT, CDR2 YYREEE, per germline (reference sequence). The trim removed 2 bases at V and 10 bases at J, leaving 3 bases unmatched. The CDR3 loop is CASSFDRGRQYV. The DNA for the CDR3 is TGTGCCAGCAGCTTTGACAGGGGGCGACAGTACGTC.

The J gene is TRBJ2-1, the V gene TRBV4-3; 13 bases agree with TRBD2. The CDR3 consists of 22 residues. In germline, CDR1 is LGHNA, CDR2 YSLEER. V shed 1 base, J shed 0 bases, and the junction held 15 bases outside the gene matches. The CDR3 spells CASSQALAGLAGVPNSYNEQFF. CDR3 in DNA: TGCGCCAGCAGCCAAGCGTTAGCCGGACTAGCGGGAGTACCGAACTCCTACAATGAGCAGTTCTTC.

This clone turned up a few times. The chain recombines TRBV7-8 with TRBJ2-3; 11 bases map to TRBD1. With 5 bases clipped from V and 5 bases from J, the junction kept 9 bases outside the gene matches. From germline, CDR1 is SGHVS and CDR2 FQNEAQ. This CDR3 contains 16 residues. Written as DNA, the CDR3 is TGTGCCAGCAGCCCAGATGGACAGGGGGCGCGAGATACGCAGTATTTT. Translated: CASSPDGQGARDTQYF.

This chain connects TRBV6-1 to TRBJ2-1; 7 bases line up with TRBD2. The CDR3 contains 14 residues. Germline values: CDR1 MNHNS, CDR2 SASEGT. With V trimmed by 6 bases and J by 4 bases, 6 bases remained unmatched. CDR3 region: CASSLSRGYNEQFF. The CDR3 region has the DNA TGTGCCAGCAGCCTCTCGCGGGGGTACAATGAGCAGTTCTTC.

The chain recombines TRBV19 with TRBJ2-5, with 9 bases fitting TRBD1. The germline CDR1 and CDR2 sequences are LNHDA and SQIVND (reference sequence). The CDR3 runs 16 residues. After removal of 5 bases from V and 2 bases from J, the junction contained 9 bases not matched to a gene. As DNA, the CDR3 is TGTGCCAGTAGTCTTATAGGGACAGGGCCGCAAGAGACCCAGTACTTC. Protein: CASSLIGTGPQETQYF.

The chain links TRBV20-1 to TRBJ1-1; D may be TRBD1 (6 bases). Trimming removed 5 bases at V and 8 bases at J, with 12 bases between. The CDR3 extends over 11 amino acids. CDR1 DFQATT and CDR2 SNEGSKA come from the germline V gene (reference sequence). The CDR3 bases are TGCAGTGCTCCCCGACAGGCGGAAGCTTTCTTT. Translated, it gives CSAPRQAEAFF.